A selection of T cell receptor beta chains follows, all from one sample in a study of PD-1 blockade in classical Hodgkin lymphoma. Profiled with immunoSEQ multiplex PCR; TCRdb holds only in-frame clones, not every one. Found here are 17,000 or so clones, roughly 80% of them singletons; the top ten hold roughly 14%. The material was peripheral blood mononuclear cells (PBMCs), obtained before the fourth cycle of nivolumab. The source is a human donor with classical Hodgkin lymphoma. Both conserved end residues are part of each CDR3. A D gene is named only where the DNA matches it firmly. The listing skips clone size in some rows; elsewhere it reads once, few, many or a size class.

clone size,CDR3 length,D gene,J gene,V gene,CDR3 protein,CDR3 DNA
NA,15,NA,TRBJ1-2,TRBV15,CATSRGVPPNYGYTF,TGTGCCACCAGCAGAGGGGTACCGCCAAACTATGGCTACACCTTC
NA,15,NA,TRBJ1-4,TRBV6-5,CASSYSGTNNEKLFF,TGTGCCAGCAGTTACTCGGGGACTAATAATGAAAAACTGTTTTTT
NA,16,NA,TRBJ2-4,TRBV27,CASSDRGLLAKNIQYF,TGTGCCAGCAGCGACCGGGGGCTCCTAGCCAAAAACATTCAGTACTTC
NA,21,NA,TRBJ2-2,TRBV21-1,CASSKAISQQDRVSSTGELFF,TGTGCCAGCAGCAAAGCCATCTCACAGCAGGACAGGGTAAGTTCAACCGGGGAGCTGTTTTTT
NA,14,TRBD1,TRBJ1-1,TRBV5-1,CASSLGQGGTEAFF,TGCGCCAGCAGCCTAGGACAGGGAGGCACTGAAGCTTTCTTT
NA,15,TRBD1,TRBJ2-2,TRBV7-2,CAILSGTGGTGELFF,TGTGCCATCTTATCTGGGACAGGGGGCACCGGGGAGCTGTTTTTT
NA,18,NA,TRBJ1-5,TRBV12-5,CASGLVLGGAGGNQPQHF,TGTGCTAGTGGTTTAGTCCTGGGGGGCGCCGGGGGCAATCAGCCCCAGCATTTT
NA,13,TRBD1,TRBJ2-3,TRBV5-1,CASRTGDTDTQYF,TGCGCCAGCAGAACAGGGGACACAGATACGCAGTATTTT
NA,17,NA,TRBJ2-2,TRBV10-3,CAISVPSAPRNTGELFF,TGTGCCATCAGTGTGCCTAGCGCACCGCGAAACACCGGGGAGCTGTTTTTT
NA,16,TRBD1,TRBJ2-5,TRBV5-1,CASRMMGQGNQETQYF,TGCGCCAGCAGGATGATGGGACAGGGGAATCAAGAGACCCAGTACTTC
NA,15,TRBD1,TRBJ2-3,TRBV6-4,CASALTGVGSDTQYF,TGTGCCAGCGCCCTCACAGGGGTTGGTTCAGATACGCAGTATTTT
NA,14,NA,TRBJ2-4,TRBV5-5,CASSLGQPGDIQYF,TGTGCCAGCAGCTTAGGCCAACCTGGGGACATTCAGTACTTC
NA,12,NA,TRBJ1-5,TRBV27,CASAVQGQPQHF,TGTGCCAGCGCCGTACAGGGTCAGCCCCAGCATTTT
NA,14,NA,TRBJ2-7,TRBV7-9,CASSLGDTSYEQYF,TGTGCCAGCAGCTTAGGGGACACCTCCTACGAGCAGTACTTC
few,15,NA,TRBJ2-3,TRBV4-3,CASSEMLGIADTQYF,TGCGCCAGCAGCGAGATGTTGGGGATCGCGGATACGCAGTATTTT
NA,20,NA,TRBJ1-1,TRBV13,CASSSYDPTERGTGNTEAFF,TGTGCCAGCAGCTCCTATGACCCAACCGAACGGGGAACAGGGAACACTGAAGCTTTCTTT
NA,13,NA,TRBJ2-3,TRBV7-9,CASSRDAADTQYF,TGTGCCAGCTCCAGGGACGCGGCAGATACGCAGTATTTT
NA,14,NA,TRBJ1-1,TRBV5-1,CASSLVDGYTEAFF,TGCGCCAGCAGCTTGGTTGACGGATACACTGAAGCTTTCTTT
NA,15,TRBD1,TRBJ1-1,TRBV5-1,CASSLAGTANTEAFF,TGCGCCAGCAGCTTGGCAGGGACAGCGAACACTGAAGCTTTCTTT
NA,13,NA,TRBJ1-1,TRBV7-8,CASSFSGATEAFF,TGTGCCAGCAGCTTCTCAGGGGCCACTGAAGCTTTCTTT
NA,15,NA,TRBJ1-4,TRBV5-1,CASSLVWGPNEKLFF,TGCGCCAGCAGCTTGGTGTGGGGTCCTAATGAAAAACTGTTTTTT
NA,15,TRBD1,TRBJ2-5,TRBV19,CASSTGQGGQETQYF,TGTGCCAGTAGTACAGGACAGGGTGGTCAAGAGACCCAGTACTTC
medium-sized,14,NA,TRBJ1-1,TRBV4-1,CASSPEAVGDEAFF,TGCGCCAGCAGCCCCGAAGCAGTAGGGGATGAAGCTTTCTTT